The rows below give T cell receptor beta chains drawn from one sample of a study of blood T cell repertoires in COVID-19. TCRdb's copy holds only in-frame clones and misses some; the assay was immunoSEQ multiplex PCR. Here the sample spans about 670,000 clones, around 90% being singletons. The sequencing input was peripheral blood. Receptors were obtained from a woman under 30 with acute or convalescent COVID-19. Each CDR3 is given with its conserved first and last residue. The order of the fields is V gene, J gene, CDR3 protein.

V: TRBV30
J: TRBJ1-1
CDR3: CAWNPRGLNTEAFF

V: TRBV27
J: TRBJ1-5
CDR3: CASIPYGDRAYSNQPQHF

V: TRBV3-1/TRBV3-2
J: TRBJ2-5
CDR3: CASSQALTYQETQYF

V: TRBV9
J: TRBJ2-2
CDR3: CASSVGAVQSGELFF

V: TRBV19
J: TRBJ2-4
CDR3: CASSRSPGGNIQYF

V: TRBV27
J: TRBJ1-1
CDR3: CASSFGAGHTEAFF

V: TRBV9
J: TRBJ1-1
CDR3: CASSVGPGQNTEAFF

V: TRBV24-1
J: TRBJ2-5
CDR3: CATSRSGGAETQYF

V: TRBV4-1
J: TRBJ2-7
CDR3: CASSQVDSPHEQYF

V: TRBV2
J: TRBJ1-5
CDR3: CASREMGQGDQPQHF

V: TRBV4-2
J: TRBJ1-2
CDR3: CASSQGVGAGYGYTF

V: TRBV12-2
J: TRBJ2-1
CDR3: CASRLGRQGDNEQFF

V: TRBV6-4
J: TRBJ2-2
CDR3: CASSTGQGGTGELFF

V: TRBV11-2
J: TRBJ2-1
CDR3: CASSSYRGLANEQFF

V: TRBV5-1
J: TRBJ1-2
CDR3: CASSLAGQGLDGYTF

V: TRBV9
J: TRBJ2-2
CDR3: CASSSRPGLAGPFTGELFF

V: TRBV7-2
J: TRBJ2-7
CDR3: CASSLSSYEQYF

V: TRBV3-1/TRBV3-2
J: TRBJ1-2
CDR3: CASSQDIGQDYGYTF

V: TRBV6-4
J: TRBJ2-2
CDR3: CASSDGNDRTAGELFF

V: TRBV3-1/TRBV3-2
J: TRBJ2-5
CDR3: CASSQISGGAWETQYF

V: TRBV20-1
J: TRBJ2-3
CDR3: CSAQKGDTQYF

V: TRBV11-1
J: TRBJ2-3
CDR3: CASSLVRGGLTDTQYF

V: TRBV4-3
J: TRBJ1-4
CDR3: CASSQELTGTPGMGDEKLFF

V: TRBV6-4
J: TRBJ2-1
CDR3: CASSDLAGGGDEQFF

V: TRBV7-9
J: TRBJ2-1
CDR3: CASSRQGGENEQFF

V: TRBV5-4
J: TRBJ2-5
CDR3: CASSSARDGETQYF

V: TRBV10-3
J: TRBJ1-2
CDR3: CAISQDRDYGYTF

V: TRBV3-1/TRBV3-2
J: TRBJ2-3
CDR3: CASSPSHSPPDRSTDTQYF

V: TRBV11-2
J: TRBJ1-1
CDR3: CASSFTGVMNTEAFF

V: TRBV2
J: TRBJ1-5
CDR3: CASPERGGQEPQHF

V: TRBV2
J: TRBJ2-6
CDR3: CASSVSAGRANVLTF

V: TRBV12-5
J: TRBJ1-1
CDR3: CASGPRTGGAFF

V: TRBV6-5
J: TRBJ2-2
CDR3: CASRAGGTGELFF

V: TRBV4-1
J: TRBJ1-2
CDR3: CASSRGRTGGASGYTF

V: TRBV5-4
J: TRBJ2-7
CDR3: CASSRRGAGWSYEQYF

V: TRBV9
J: TRBJ1-1
CDR3: CASSRQGGNTEAFF

V: TRBV12-3/TRBV12-4
J: TRBJ1-4
CDR3: CASRGQGDEKLFF

V: TRBV5-1
J: TRBJ2-3
CDR3: CASSSSGGAWGPDTQYF

V: TRBV10-1
J: TRBJ1-1
CDR3: CASSEFRDRLSFENTEAFF

V: TRBV5-4
J: TRBJ2-3
CDR3: CASSPGLGRDTQYF